These T cell receptor beta chains were read from a single sample in a study of T cell repertoires in cytomegalovirus infection. Via MiXCR, TCRdb re-called the reads, giving one row per CDR3 protein. The sample lists 570,000 or so distinct CDR3 sequences; about 40% were seen once. The antigens these receptors bind are not known. The sequenced sample was cultured PBMCs, obtained from culture after CMV antigen stimulation. All receptors come from a human donor in good health (CMV status not recorded). Some clones in this sample may be carry-over from other donors' samples. CDR3s include the opening cysteine and the closing phenylalanine or tryptophan. Fields, in order: clone size, D gene, J gene, V gene, CDR3 DNA, CDR3 protein. The D gene is left open where the match is weak. Clone size is shown for a subset of rows, as once, few, many or a class of expanded clone.

clone_size: once; d_call: .; j_call: TRBJ2-5; v_call: TRBV20-1; cdr3_nt: TGCAGTGCGATGGAGGGGGCGGGAGAGACCCAGTACTTC; cdr3_aa: CSAMEGAGETQYF
clone_size: many; d_call: .; j_call: TRBJ2-3; v_call: TRBV7-2; cdr3_nt: TGTGCCAGCAGACCCGCCCGGGAGAGCACAGATACGCAGTATTTT; cdr3_aa: CASRPARESTDTQYF
clone_size: many; d_call: .; j_call: TRBJ2-7; v_call: TRBV7-2; cdr3_nt: TGTGCCAGCAGGCAAGGCAGCTCCTACGAGCAGTACTTC; cdr3_aa: CASRQGSSYEQYF
clone_size: many; d_call: .; j_call: TRBJ2-7; v_call: TRBV7-2; cdr3_nt: TGTGCCAGCAGGGGTGGAGTAGAGGGCAGCTCCTACGAGCAGTACTTC; cdr3_aa: CASRGGVEGSSYEQYF
clone_size: .; d_call: .; j_call: TRBJ1-2; v_call: TRBV12-3/TRBV12-4; cdr3_nt: TGTGCCAGCAGTTTAACAGAAACTCGAGGCTACACCTTC; cdr3_aa: CASSLTETRGYTF
clone_size: .; d_call: .; j_call: TRBJ2-7; v_call: TRBV7-6; cdr3_nt: TGTGCCAGCAGCTTAGTCCAGGTGGCCGGGTCCGAGCAGTACTTC; cdr3_aa: CASSLVQVAGSEQYF
clone_size: .; d_call: TRBD1; j_call: TRBJ1-4; v_call: TRBV4-1; cdr3_nt: TGCGCCAGCAGCCAAGAAGGGACAGGGGGCGAAAAACTGTTTTTT; cdr3_aa: CASSQEGTGGEKLFF
clone_size: few; d_call: .; j_call: TRBJ2-7; v_call: TRBV28; cdr3_nt: TGTGCCAGCAGTTTTAGGGGGGCGGGGGAGCAGTACTTC; cdr3_aa: CASSFRGAGEQYF
clone_size: .; d_call: .; j_call: TRBJ1-1; v_call: TRBV2; cdr3_nt: TGTGCCAGCAGTGAACTCGGGAAGGGCACTGAAGCTTTCTTT; cdr3_aa: CASSELGKGTEAFF
clone_size: .; d_call: TRBD1; j_call: TRBJ1-2; v_call: TRBV2; cdr3_nt: TGTGCCAGCAGTGAAGCCCGGGACAGGGTTTATGGCTACACCTTC; cdr3_aa: CASSEARDRVYGYTF
clone_size: .; d_call: TRBD2; j_call: TRBJ2-5; v_call: TRBV7-2; cdr3_nt: TGTGCCAGCAGCTCTAGCGGGACTAGCGGGAGTTGGGAGACCCAGTACTTC; cdr3_aa: CASSSSGTSGSWETQYF
clone_size: .; d_call: .; j_call: TRBJ1-4; v_call: TRBV19; cdr3_nt: TGTGCCAGTGGGCGGCTCACCGCAACTAATGAAAAACTGTTTTTT; cdr3_aa: CASGRLTATNEKLFF
clone_size: .; d_call: TRBD1; j_call: TRBJ2-5; v_call: TRBV5-5; cdr3_nt: TGTGCCAGCAGCCGACAAGCGTTCGGTTCGGGACAGGGAGGGGAGACCCAGTACTTC; cdr3_aa: CASSRQAFGSGQGGETQYF
clone_size: .; d_call: .; j_call: TRBJ2-1; v_call: TRBV11-2; cdr3_nt: TGTGCCAGCAGCTTAGGCCAGCAGTTCTTC; cdr3_aa: CASSLGQQFF
clone_size: .; d_call: .; j_call: TRBJ2-1; v_call: TRBV15; cdr3_nt: TGTGCCACCAGCAGAGAGGTGGGAAGGGGAGTAAATGAGCAGTTCTTC; cdr3_aa: CATSREVGRGVNEQFF
clone_size: .; d_call: .; j_call: TRBJ2-3; v_call: TRBV7-2; cdr3_nt: TGTGCCAGCAGCTTATTAATAGGGAGCACAGATACGCAGTATTTT; cdr3_aa: CASSLLIGSTDTQYF
clone_size: few; d_call: .; j_call: TRBJ1-1; v_call: TRBV19; cdr3_nt: TGTGCCAGTAGTTACCTGGGGGCGGCTTTCTTT; cdr3_aa: CASSYLGAAFF
clone_size: .; d_call: TRBD1; j_call: TRBJ2-7; v_call: TRBV28; cdr3_nt: TGTGCCAGCAGTGCGCCCGGACAGGCGAATGAGCAGTACTTC; cdr3_aa: CASSAPGQANEQYF
clone_size: .; d_call: .; j_call: TRBJ2-5; v_call: TRBV6-5; cdr3_nt: TGTGCCAGCAGTTACTCGAGTGTTACGGAGACCCAGTACTTC; cdr3_aa: CASSYSSVTETQYF
clone_size: .; d_call: TRBD2; j_call: TRBJ2-3; v_call: TRBV15; cdr3_nt: TGTGCCACCGGGAGTGGAATCAGCGGGGCAGATACGCAGTATTTT; cdr3_aa: CATGSGISGADTQYF
clone_size: .; d_call: .; j_call: TRBJ1-6; v_call: TRBV9; cdr3_nt: TGTGCCAGCAGCGTCGGTCCGAATTCACCCCTCCACTTT; cdr3_aa: CASSVGPNSPLHF
clone_size: .; d_call: .; j_call: TRBJ1-1; v_call: TRBV28; cdr3_nt: TGTGCCAGCAGCGACGGACGGATGAACACTGAAGCTTTCTTT; cdr3_aa: CASSDGRMNTEAFF
clone_size: .; d_call: .; j_call: TRBJ1-1; v_call: TRBV12-3/TRBV12-4; cdr3_nt: TGTGCCAGCAGTTTCAGATGGAGCACTGAAGCTTTCTTT; cdr3_aa: CASSFRWSTEAFF
clone_size: .; d_call: TRBD1; j_call: TRBJ1-1; v_call: TRBV12-3/TRBV12-4; cdr3_nt: TGTGCCAGCAGTAGTCCCGGGACAGGGATGAACACTGAAGCTCTCTTT; cdr3_aa: CASSSPGTGMNTEALF
clone_size: once; d_call: .; j_call: TRBJ1-2; v_call: TRBV11-3; cdr3_nt: TGTGCCAGCAGCTTCCCCAGAGGGGGCTACACCTTC; cdr3_aa: CASSFPRGGYTF
clone_size: few; d_call: TRBD1; j_call: TRBJ1-5; v_call: TRBV28; cdr3_nt: TGTGCCAGCCTGGGACAGGGGTCTGGCAATCAGCCCCAGCATTTT; cdr3_aa: CASLGQGSGNQPQHF
clone_size: few; d_call: .; j_call: TRBJ1-2; v_call: TRBV7-2; cdr3_nt: TGTGCCAGCATCCAAAGCTTGACAGCGTATGGCTACACCTTC; cdr3_aa: CASIQSLTAYGYTF
clone_size: .; d_call: .; j_call: TRBJ2-5; v_call: TRBV6-1; cdr3_nt: TGTGCCAGCAGTCGTAACAGGGCGGGGGAGACCCAGTACTTC; cdr3_aa: CASSRNRAGETQYF
clone_size: .; d_call: TRBD2; j_call: TRBJ2-1; v_call: TRBV25-1; cdr3_nt: TGTGCCAGCAGTGCCTTGGGAGGGTGGGAGCTGTTCTTC; cdr3_aa: CASSALGGWELFF
clone_size: .; d_call: .; j_call: TRBJ2-3; v_call: TRBV20-1; cdr3_nt: TGCAGTGCCCTCGGACTACCCAGGACCCCATTTTCCTACACAGATACGCAGTATTTT; cdr3_aa: CSALGLPRTPFSYTDTQYF
clone_size: .; d_call: .; j_call: TRBJ1-5; v_call: TRBV28; cdr3_nt: TGTGCCAGCAGTTTCCCCGTCGGGTTATATAGCAATCAGCCCCAGCATTTT; cdr3_aa: CASSFPVGLYSNQPQHF
clone_size: .; d_call: TRBD1; j_call: TRBJ1-5; v_call: TRBV20-1; cdr3_nt: TGCAGTGCTAGACGGGGGACAGGTAGCAATCAGCCCCAGCATTTT; cdr3_aa: CSARRGTGSNQPQHF
clone_size: many; d_call: .; j_call: TRBJ2-7; v_call: TRBV7-2; cdr3_nt: TGTGCCAGCAGTTTACAGGGTTTCAAGGAGTACTTC; cdr3_aa: CASSLQGFKEYF
clone_size: .; d_call: .; j_call: TRBJ2-7; v_call: TRBV5-4; cdr3_nt: TGTGCCAGCAGCTTTAACCTAGAGGAGCAGTACTTC; cdr3_aa: CASSFNLEEQYF
clone_size: .; d_call: TRBD2; j_call: TRBJ2-1; v_call: TRBV10-3; cdr3_nt: TGTGCCATCCGGGAGACTAGCGGCGGTGAGCAGTTCTTC; cdr3_aa: CAIRETSGGEQFF
clone_size: few; d_call: .; j_call: TRBJ2-1; v_call: TRBV7-2; cdr3_nt: TGTGCCAGCAGCCCCTCCGGACAGATTATTTACAATGAGCAGTTCTTC; cdr3_aa: CASSPSGQIIYNEQFF
clone_size: .; d_call: TRBD1; j_call: TRBJ2-5; v_call: TRBV27; cdr3_nt: TGTGCCAGCAGTGGGACAGGGGGGCAGACCCAGTACTTC; cdr3_aa: CASSGTGGQTQYF
clone_size: .; d_call: .; j_call: TRBJ1-4; v_call: TRBV5-8; cdr3_nt: TGTGCCAGCAGCCGGATTAGGGGCGAAAAACTGTTTTTT; cdr3_aa: CASSRIRGEKLFF
clone_size: few; d_call: .; j_call: TRBJ2-7; v_call: TRBV7-6; cdr3_nt: TGTGCCAGCAGCGACAGCGGAGCCGGGTCCTACGAGCAGTACTTC; cdr3_aa: CASSDSGAGSYEQYF
clone_size: few; d_call: TRBD2; j_call: TRBJ2-1; v_call: TRBV27; cdr3_nt: TGTGCCAGCAGCTGGCGGACTAGCGGTCACAATGAGCAGTTCTTC; cdr3_aa: CASSWRTSGHNEQFF
clone_size: .; d_call: .; j_call: TRBJ2-3; v_call: TRBV7-2; cdr3_nt: TGTGCCAGCAGCTTAGGAGCGGACACAGATACGCAGTATTTT; cdr3_aa: CASSLGADTDTQYF
clone_size: many; d_call: TRBD2; j_call: TRBJ2-1; v_call: TRBV7-8; cdr3_nt: TGTGCCAGCAGCCCCACAGAATTAGCGGGGGGGCCTTACAATGAGCAGTTCTTC; cdr3_aa: CASSPTELAGGPYNEQFF
clone_size: .; d_call: .; j_call: TRBJ2-7; v_call: TRBV6-2/TRBV6-3; cdr3_nt: TGTGCCAGCAGACAGGGACCTAACTACGAGCAGTACTTC; cdr3_aa: CASRQGPNYEQYF
clone_size: .; d_call: .; j_call: TRBJ2-2; v_call: TRBV24-1; cdr3_nt: TGTGCCACCAGTGAGGGCCCAACGGGAGACACCGGGGAGCTGTTTTTT; cdr3_aa: CATSEGPTGDTGELFF
clone_size: once; d_call: .; j_call: TRBJ2-3; v_call: TRBV12-3/TRBV12-4; cdr3_nt: TGTGCCAGCACCTCGTACGCGGCGGCCCCCGATACGCAGTATTTT; cdr3_aa: CASTSYAAAPDTQYF
clone_size: few; d_call: TRBD1; j_call: TRBJ2-7; v_call: TRBV7-8; cdr3_nt: TGTGCCAGCAGCCTTAGACACCGACAGGGCTACGAGCAGTACTTC; cdr3_aa: CASSLRHRQGYEQYF
clone_size: .; d_call: .; j_call: TRBJ1-1; v_call: TRBV6-2/TRBV6-3; cdr3_nt: TGTGCCAGCAGTTACACGTACACTGAAGCTTTCTTT; cdr3_aa: CASSYTYTEAFF
clone_size: once; d_call: .; j_call: TRBJ1-4; v_call: TRBV11-2; cdr3_nt: TGTGCCAGCAGCCTAAACCTTCACAGGTCCGGGAATGAAAAACTGTTTTTT; cdr3_aa: CASSLNLHRSGNEKLFF